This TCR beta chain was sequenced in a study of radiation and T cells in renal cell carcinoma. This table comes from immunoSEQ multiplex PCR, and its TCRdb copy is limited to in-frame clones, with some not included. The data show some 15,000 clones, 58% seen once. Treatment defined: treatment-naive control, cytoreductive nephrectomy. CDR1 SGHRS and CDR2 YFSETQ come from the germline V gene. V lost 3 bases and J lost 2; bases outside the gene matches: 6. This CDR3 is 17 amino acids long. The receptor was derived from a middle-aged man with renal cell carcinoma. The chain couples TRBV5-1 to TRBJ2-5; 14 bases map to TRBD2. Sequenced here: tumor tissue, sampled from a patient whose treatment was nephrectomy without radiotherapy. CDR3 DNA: TGCGCCAGCAGCTACACGACTAGCGGGGGGGCACAAGAGACCCAGTACTTC. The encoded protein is CASSYTTSGGAQETQYF.